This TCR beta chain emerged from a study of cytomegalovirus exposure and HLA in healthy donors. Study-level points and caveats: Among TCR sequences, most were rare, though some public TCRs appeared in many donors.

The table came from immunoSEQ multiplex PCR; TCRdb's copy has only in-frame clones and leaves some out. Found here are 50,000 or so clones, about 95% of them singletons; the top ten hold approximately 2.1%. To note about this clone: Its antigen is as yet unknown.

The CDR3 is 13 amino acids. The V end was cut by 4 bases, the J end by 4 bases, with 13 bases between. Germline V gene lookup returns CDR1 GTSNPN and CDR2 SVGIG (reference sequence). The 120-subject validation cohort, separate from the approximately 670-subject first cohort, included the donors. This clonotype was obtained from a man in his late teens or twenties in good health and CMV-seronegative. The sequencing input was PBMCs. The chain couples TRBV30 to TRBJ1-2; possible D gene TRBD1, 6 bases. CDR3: CAWKSAGVYGYTF. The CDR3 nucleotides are TGTGCCTGGAAATCGGCAGGGGTCTATGGCTACACCTTC.